This T cell receptor beta chain was obtained from a study of blood T cell repertoires in COVID-19. Across the study: From T cells, B-cell-depleted T cells, or PBMCs came the material, which was cDNA or gDNA.

The assay was immunoSEQ multiplex PCR, and TCRdb's table has in-frame clones only and misses some. Of over 100,000 clones in the sample, about four fifths were seen once. The germline CDR1 and CDR2 sequences are SGHRS and YFSETQ. The CDR3 spans 13 residues. V dropped 4 bases and J dropped 1 base, with 7 bases sitting between them. What was sequenced was peripheral blood. The V call is TRBV5-1, the J call TRBJ2-3; tentatively, D is TRBD1 (6 bases). This receptor was obtained from a man between 60 and 70 years old with active or convalescent COVID-19. CDR3 DNA: TGCGCCAGCAGCCGGACAGGCACAGATACGCAGTATTTT. It translates to CASSRTGTDTQYF.